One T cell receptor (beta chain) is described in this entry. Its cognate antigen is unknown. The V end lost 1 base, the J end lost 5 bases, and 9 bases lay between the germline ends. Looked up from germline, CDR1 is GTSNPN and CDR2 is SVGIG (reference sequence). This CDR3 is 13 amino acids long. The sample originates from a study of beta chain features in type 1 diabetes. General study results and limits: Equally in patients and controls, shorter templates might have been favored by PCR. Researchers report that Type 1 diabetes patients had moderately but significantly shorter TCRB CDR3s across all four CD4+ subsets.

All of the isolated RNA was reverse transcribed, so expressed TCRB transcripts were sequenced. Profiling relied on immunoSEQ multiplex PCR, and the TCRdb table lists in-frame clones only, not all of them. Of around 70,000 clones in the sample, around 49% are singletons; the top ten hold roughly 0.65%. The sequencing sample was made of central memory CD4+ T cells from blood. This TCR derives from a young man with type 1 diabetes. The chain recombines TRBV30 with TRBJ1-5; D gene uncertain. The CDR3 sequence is CAWSGGPDQPQHF. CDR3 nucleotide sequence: TGTGCCTGGAGTGGAGGCCCGGATCAGCCCCAGCATTTT.